What follows are 32 T cell receptor beta chains derived from one specimen sequenced in a study of regulatory T cells in long-lasting Graves disease. Relying on iRepertoire HTBI primers and Arm-PCR of CDR3 regions, the team built TCR beta libraries. TCRdb recomputed calls from the multiplex PCR reads with MiXCR, one row per CDR3 protein. In the table there are more than 650,000 distinct CDR3 sequences, 25% to 35% of which are singletons. Time point indicated: persistent/refractory GD, antithyroid drugs over 5 years with positive TRAb. After RNA was extracted from PBMCs, the TCR library was made from it. This material consisted of peripheral blood mononuclear cells (PBMCs), taken when the disease was refractory, from a patient treated with antithyroid drugs. Receptors originate from a female donor with Graves disease.

The chain is built from TRBV20-1 and TRBJ1-2; 7 bases fit TRBD1. The CDR3 totals 16 residues. In germline, CDR1 is DFQATT, CDR2 SNEGSKA (reference sequence). J gave up 0 bases and V 0 bases, and 7 bases lay outside the gene matches. The CDR3 nucleotides read TGCAGTGCTAGAGATTATACCGGGACAGCTAACTATGGCTACACCTTC. Residues: CSARDYTGTANYGYTF.

The rearrangement joins TRBV9 to TRBJ1-4, with D possibly matching TRBD1 (5 bases). CDR1 SGDLS and CDR2 YYNGEE come from the germline V gene. CDR3 size: 14 residues. The V end lost 2 bases, the J end lost 7 bases, and 12 bases lay between the germline ends. The CDR3 reads CASSVSQGGEKLFF. CDR3 bases: TGTGCCAGCAGCGTGAGCCAGGGAGGTGAAAAACTGTTTTTT.

This clonotype was found a few times. The V and J genes are TRBV30 and TRBJ2-4, with D tentatively TRBD2 (5 bases). Germline assignment: CDR1 GTSNPN and CDR2 SVGIG (reference sequence). V was shortened by 2 bases and J by 4 bases, with 9 bases between the two germline ends. The CDR3 runs 13 residues. CDR3 DNA: TGTGCCTGGAGTCACACGGGGAAAAACATTCAGTACTTC. Its translation: CAWSHTGKNIQYF.

Remarks on this clonotype: A read error may account for a junction end that differs from germline. The chain carries TRBV20-1 and TRBJ1-2, with D tentatively TRBD1 (5 bases). Germline V gene lookup returns CDR1 DFQATT and CDR2 SNEGSKA (reference sequence). The CDR3 is 14 amino acids. DNA of the CDR3: TGTAGTGCTTTACAAGGGGCCGCTTACTATGGCTACACCTTC. Translated, it gives CSALQGAAYYGYTF.

This rearrangement joins TRBV20-1 to TRBJ1-2; 7 bases are shared with TRBD1. V lost 4 bases to trimming and J lost 3 bases; unmatched junction nucleotides: 5. This CDR3 is built from 13 residues. CDR1 and CDR2 from the germline V gene are DFQATT and SNEGSKA (reference sequence). In nucleotides, the CDR3 is TGCAGTGCTAACAGGGGAGGGGACTATGGCTACACCTTC. Its translation is CSANRGGDYGYTF.

The rearrangement uses TRBV19 and TRBJ2-2; 9 bases agree with TRBD1. J was trimmed by 3 bases and V by 5 bases; bases with no gene match: 4. The CDR3 extends over 15 amino acids. Germline V gene lookup returns CDR1 LNHDA and CDR2 SQIVND (reference sequence). CDR3: CASSFGTGYTGELFF. The CDR3 DNA follows: TGTGCCAGTAGTTTCGGGACAGGGTACACCGGGGAGCTGTTTTTT.

This chain connects TRBV12-3 or TRBV12-4 to TRBJ1-5; D is unresolved. The CDR3 runs 14 residues. Trimming removed 3 bases at V and 3 bases at J, with 9 bases between. CDR3 residues: CASSFGEVNQPQHF. CDR3 sequence (DNA): TGTGCCAGCAGTTTTGGCGAGGTCAATCAGCCCCAGCATTTT.

This clonotype turned up a few times. The rearrangement uses TRBV18 and TRBJ2-7, with TRBD2 matching 9 bases. With 3 bases clipped from V and 4 bases from J, the junction kept 10 bases outside the gene matches. The CDR3 totals 16 residues. The V gene's germline CDR1 is KGHSH and CDR2 LQKENI. CDR3 sequence reads: CASSPFPSTSGYEQYF. The CDR3 region has the DNA TGTGCCAGCTCACCCTTCCCTTCGACTAGCGGTTACGAGCAGTACTTC.

This clonotype was observed many times. J is TRBJ1-5 and V is TRBV6-1; the D gene is possibly TRBD1 (6 bases). Germline values: CDR1 MNHNS, CDR2 SASEGT. The germline V and J ends were trimmed by 7 bases and 7 bases, with 26 bases remaining between them. The CDR3 is 17 residues long. CDR3 in amino acids: CASTKQGTPSIGQPQHF. CDR3 DNA: TGTGCCAGCACTAAACAGGGAACCCCCAGCATTGGGCAGCCCCAGCATTTT.

This clonotype was seen a few times. The rearrangement uses TRBV5-1 and TRBJ2-2; D is possibly TRBD1 (5 bases). V was clipped by 4 bases and J by 4 bases, with 11 bases between them. Germline values: CDR1 SGHRS, CDR2 YFSETQ. CDR3 size: 14 residues. In DNA, the CDR3 is TGCGCCAGCAGCCAGACAGAGACCACCGGGGAGCTGTTTTTT. Its protein is CASSQTETTGELFF.

This clonotype appeared many times. The V gene is TRBV2, the J gene TRBJ2-2; perhaps TRBD1 as D (6 bases). CDR1 is SNHLY and CDR2 is FYNNEI in the germline V gene. V lost 4 bases to trimming and J lost 6 bases, with 6 bases between them. The CDR3 length is 12 residues. The CDR3 nucleotides are TGTGCCAGCAGTGGGGGGCCCGGGGAGCTGTTTTTT. Amino acids: CASSGGPGELFF.

This chain joins TRBV29-1 and TRBJ1-1; maybe TRBD1 (5 bases). Trimming cost V 4 bases and J 6 bases, with 15 bases left between them. Per the germline V gene, CDR1 is SQVTM and CDR2 is ANQGSEA. CDR3 size: 13 residues. CDR3 region: CSVGEGRTSEAFF. The CDR3 DNA reads TGCAGCGTTGGGGAGGGACGGACGTCTGAAGCTTTCTTT.

In nucleotides, the CDR3 is TGTGCCAGTAGTAGGGGGACCGTGGGGGAGACCCAGTACTTC. This translates into CASSRGTVGETQYF. The rearrangement uses TRBV19 and TRBJ2-5; D is possibly TRBD1 or TRBD2 (5 bases each). The CDR3 is 14 amino acids. The germline gives CDR1 LNHDA, CDR2 SQIVND (reference sequence). Deletions cut 4 bases from V and 5 bases from J, with 14 bases between.

This sequence joins TRBV18 and TRBJ1-2, with TRBD1 identical over 9 bases. The CDR3 is made up of 14 amino acids. V trimming: 1 base; J trimming: 7 bases; junction bases outside the gene matches: 4. Germline CDR1 is KGHSH and CDR2 is LQKENI. CDR3 bases: TGTGCCAGCTCACCACAGAGGACAGGGGTTGGCTACACCTTC. Translated, it gives CASSPQRTGVGYTF.

This sequence joins TRBV5-1 and TRBJ1-2; D is perhaps TRBD1 (6 bases). Germline CDR1 is SGHRS and CDR2 is YFSETQ. There are 16 residues in the CDR3. Trimming shortened V by 2 bases and J by 2 bases, and 16 bases separated the two germline ends. CDR3 coding DNA: TGCGCCAGCAGCTTTGGTGTAGGACAGATAAACTATGGCTACACCTTC. This translates into CASSFGVGQINYGYTF.

The chain has TRBV29-1 and TRBJ2-2; D not resolved. Per germline, CDR1 SQVTM and CDR2 ANQGSEA. The CDR3 is 11 residues long. Trimming removed 0 bases at V and 6 bases at J, with 2 bases between. DNA of the CDR3: TGCAGCGTTGAAGAGTCCGGGGAGCTGTTTTTT. Translated, it gives CSVEESGELFF.

This clonotype was observed a few times. The rearrangement uses TRBV6-5 and TRBJ1-6; D unresolved. Germline loops: CDR1 MNHEY, CDR2 SVGAGI. CDR3 length: 13 residues. V lost 4 bases, J lost 10 bases, and 11 bases lay in between. The CDR3 reads CASSSIPGSPLHF. The CDR3 DNA follows: TGTGCCAGCAGTTCCATTCCGGGGTCACCCCTCCACTTT.

This chain connects TRBV30 to TRBJ2-1; 13 nucleotides match TRBD2. CDR1 GTSNPN and CDR2 SVGIG come from the germline V gene (reference sequence). J gave up 6 bases and V 3 bases, and 5 bases lay outside the gene matches. The CDR3 runs 15 residues. The CDR3 loop is CAWRALAGGFNEQFF. The CDR3 DNA sequence: TGTGCCTGGAGGGCACTAGCGGGAGGGTTCAATGAGCAGTTCTTC.

Note on this clonotype: One junction end does not reproduce the germline sequence, and a read error may be involved. The chain uses TRBV7-3 and TRBJ2-3; TRBD2 might be the D (6 bases). This CDR3 has 12 residues. Per germline, CDR1 SGHTA and CDR2 FQGTGA. In DNA form, the CDR3 reads TGTGCCAGCAGCCTAACGGAGGGGTCGCAGTATTTT. It yields the protein CASSLTEGSQYF.

This clonotype was counted between two and nine times. The rearrangement uses TRBV7-9 and TRBJ1-5; 8 bases match TRBD1. The CDR3 loop spans 15 amino acids. The germline V gene encodes CDR1 SEHNR and CDR2 FQNEAQ (reference sequence). J lost 3 bases, V lost 4 bases, and 5 bases had no gene match. Here the CDR3 DNA reads TGTGCCAGCAGCTCTGACAGGGGAGTCAATCAGCCCCAGCATTTT. It yields the protein CASSSDRGVNQPQHF.

The chain couples TRBV5-1 to TRBJ2-2; 9 bases agree with TRBD2. Losses at the gene ends were 3 bases for V and 2 bases for J; bases not matched to a gene: 5. This CDR3 contains 16 residues. Looked up from germline, CDR1 is SGHRS and CDR2 is YFSETQ. The CDR3 protein is CASSWHSGSNTGELFF. CDR3 in DNA: TGCGCCAGCAGCTGGCATAGCGGGAGTAACACCGGGGAGCTGTTTTTT.

This rearrangement joins TRBV20-1 to TRBJ2-1; maybe TRBD2 (6 bases). CDR1 is DFQATT, CDR2 SNEGSKA, per germline (reference sequence). The length of the CDR3 is 14 residues. Trimming took off 3 bases at V and 4 bases at J, with 13 bases between the two ends. Written as DNA, the CDR3 is TGCAGTGCTAGGGGTCTAGCGCAATACAATGAGCAGTTCTTC. Amino acids: CSARGLAQYNEQFF.

A few counts support this clonotype. The rearrangement links TRBV2 to TRBJ1-2; D is perhaps TRBD1 (6 bases). CDR1 is SNHLY, CDR2 FYNNEI, per germline. Trimming took 4 bases from V and 3 from J, leaving 12 bases between them. This CDR3 spans 14 amino acids. CDR3 amino acids: CASSGVEGDYGYTF. CDR3 nucleotide sequence: TGTGCCAGCAGTGGGGTCGAGGGGGACTATGGCTACACCTTC.

This clonotype was detected many times. This chain uses TRBV12-3 or TRBV12-4 with TRBJ1-5; the D is unclear. V lost 8 bases and J 1 base, leaving 6 bases between the germline ends. The CDR3 runs 12 residues. The DNA of the CDR3 is TGTGCCAGCGGGTCGAGCAATCAGCCCCAGCATTTT. It yields the protein CASGSSNQPQHF.

This clonotype was found a few times. The V and J genes are TRBV20-1 and TRBJ1-6, with D unresolved. Germline CDR1 and CDR2: DFQATT and SNEGSKA (reference sequence). V dropped 2 bases and J dropped 0 bases, with 8 bases sitting between them. The CDR3 is 15 residues long. The CDR3 here is CSARTESSYNSPLHF. DNA for the CDR3: TGCAGTGCTAGAACAGAAAGCTCCTATAATTCACCCCTCCACTTT.

For this clonotype: The junction differs from germline at one of its ends, possibly a read error. The chain is built from TRBV4-2 and TRBJ2-2, with TRBD2 matching over 11 bases. The CDR3 consists of 17 residues. Germline V gene sequence: CDR1 LGHNA, CDR2 YNFKEQ. Here the CDR3 DNA reads TGTGCCAGCGGCCAAGATGAGGCTAGCGGGAGGACCGGGGAGCTGTTTTTT. Translated, it gives CASGQDEASGRTGELFF.

This clonotype appeared many times. The V call is TRBV11-1, the J call TRBJ2-5, with TRBD1 as a possible D gene (6 bases). The CDR3 covers 16 residues. Trimming pared 5 bases from V and 1 base from J, leaving 17 bases between. Germline-derived CDR1 and CDR2 are SGHAT and FQDESV (reference sequence). DNA of the CDR3: TGTGCCAGCAGCCCCGCCACAGGGCGGTTCCAAGAGACCCAGTACTTC. It codes for CASSPATGRFQETQYF.

The J gene is TRBJ1-1, the V gene TRBV29-1; maybe TRBD1 (5 bases). V lost 6 bases to trimming and J lost 9 bases, with 14 bases between them. Germline V gene sequence: CDR1 SQVTM, CDR2 ANQGSEA. The CDR3 is 11 amino acids. The CDR3 DNA sequence: TGCAGCGTCGTCTCCCGGGACCAAGCTTTCTTT. Its protein product is CSVVSRDQAFF.

The chain recombines TRBV20-1 with TRBJ2-5, with 9 bases that match TRBD1. The junction had 14 bases not matched to a gene; V was cut back by 7 bases and J by 5 bases. The CDR3 loop spans 15 amino acids. Germline values: CDR1 DFQATT, CDR2 SNEGSKA (reference sequence). The CDR3 DNA follows: TGCAGTGGAGAGACAGGGGGGGCAGGGACGGAGACCCAGTACTTC. This codes for CSGETGGAGTETQYF.

This clonotype has only one observation. The gene calls are TRBV29-1 and TRBJ2-7, with D perhaps matching TRBD2 (6 bases). The germline V gene encodes CDR1 SQVTM and CDR2 ANQGSEA. This CDR3 region has 13 residues. V was trimmed by 4 bases and J by 0 bases, leaving 10 bases between them. The CDR3 loop reads CSVVWDFSYEQYF. In DNA, the CDR3 is TGCAGCGTTGTCTGGGACTTCTCCTACGAGCAGTACTTC.

J is TRBJ1-1 and V is TRBV19, with D possibly TRBD1 on 6 matching bases. Germline CDR1 and CDR2: LNHDA and SQIVND (reference sequence). The ends were cut back, 6 bases at V and 3 bases at J, with 20 bases in the middle. This CDR3 is built from 16 residues. The CDR3 is CASSPSRTVHDTEAFF. The CDR3 DNA reads TGTGCCAGTAGCCCTTCCCGGACAGTCCACGACACTGAAGCTTTCTTT.

This clonotype was observed a handful of times. The J gene is TRBJ1-3, the V gene TRBV5-1; no clear D. The V gene lost 4 bases and the J gene lost 0 bases, with 11 bases spanning the gap. This CDR3 spans 15 amino acids. Looked up from germline, CDR1 is SGHRS and CDR2 is YFSETQ. CDR3 nucleotide sequence: TGCGCCAGCAGCCCGGACGTCCGCTCTGGAAACACCATATATTTT. Protein sequence: CASSPDVRSGNTIYF.